This TCR beta chain was identified in a study of Ad26.COV2.S vaccination and SARS-CoV-2 variants. At the level of the study: Ad26.COV2.S, an intramuscular injection, was given once or twice 56 days apart. Study-wide results and limits: Participants given vaccine showed non-spike TCR breadth similar to that of placebo recipients. Overall T cell responses may have been underestimated by the analyses of TCR breadth and depth.

The sample holds one count of this clone. The antigen is unknown. Specified treatment: roughly 18 received Ad26.COV2.S at low or high dose, single or two shots; 5 received placebo; per-sample allocation not given. Sampling took place 63 days after the first vaccine or placebo injection. This CDR3 has 10 amino acids. Germline CDR1 MNHEY, CDR2 SVGAGI. V lost 8 bases and J lost 6, with 7 bases in between. This table comes from immunoSEQ multiplex PCR, and its TCRdb copy is limited to in-frame clones, with some not included. The sample has around 450,000 clones, roughly nine tenths seen once. Sequences were derived from peripheral blood, sampled in a trial of Ad26.COV2.S vaccine versus placebo. This chain connects TRBV6-5 to TRBJ1-2; D may be TRBD1 (6 bases). The source is a person between 18 and 60 years old who received the Ad26.COV2.S COVID-19 vaccine or a placebo. CDR3 residues: CASHRDGYTF. CDR3 nucleotide sequence: TGTGCCAGCCACAGGGATGGCTACACCTTC.